The rows below give T cell receptor beta chains drawn from one sample of a study of blood T cells in healthy people across ages. TCRdb reprocessed the 5' RACE reads via MiXCR and lists one record per CDR3 protein. This sample carries some 1.1 million distinct CDR3 sequences, under 40% of them seen once, and the ten largest clones take around 13%. Source material: blood. Receptor source: a man in his late teens or twenties in good health. Each CDR3 is given with its conserved first and last residue. The D gene is left open where the match is weak. Some rows have no size entry. The others give once, few or many, or a class for an expanded clone.

.	15	TRBV7-2	TRBD1	TRBJ1-2	TGTGCCAGCAGCCTAGACAGGGGCCTGGGGGAGGGCTACACCTTC	CASSLDRGLGEGYTF
few	14	TRBV12-3/TRBV12-4	.	TRBJ2-3	TGTGCCAGCAGTCCACGACCGGGGTCAGATACGCAGTATTTT	CASSPRPGSDTQYF
.	15	TRBV19	TRBD1	TRBJ2-1	TGTGCCAGCCGGCGGGGGACAGGGCCCCCCAATGAGCAGTTCTTC	CASRRGTGPPNEQFF
.	14	TRBV4-2	.	TRBJ2-2	TGTGCCAGCAGCCAAGAGATGGGGGCCCGGGAGCTGTTTTTT	CASSQEMGARELFF
many	16	TRBV20-1	.	TRBJ1-2	TGCAGTGCTAGCGCAACGGACCTCCCGAGGGAGGATGGCTACACCTTC	CSASATDLPREDGYTF
once	15	TRBV4-3	TRBD1	TRBJ1-1	TGCGCCAGCAGTCGGGCAACAGGGGAGGGCACTGAAGCTTTCTTT	CASSRATGEGTEAFF
.	14	TRBV4-1	.	TRBJ1-6	TGCGCCAGCAGCCGCGGGACACCGCTTTCACCCCCCCACTTT	CASSRGTPLSPPHF
few	15	TRBV29-1	TRBD1	TRBJ1-2	TGCAGCGTTGCCAGACAGGGCTCCGAATACTATGGCTACACCTTC	CSVARQGSEYYGYTF
.	11	TRBV6-6	.	TRBJ2-1	TGTGCCAGCAGTTCACAAGAGACCCAGTTCTTC	CASSSQETQFF
.	17	TRBV28	.	TRBJ2-5	TGTGCCAGCAGTTTAGTTGACCTAGGGGGGATCCGAGAGACCCAGTACTTC	CASSLVDLGGIRETQYF
.	14	TRBV19	.	TRBJ2-2	TGTGCCAGTAGTATAGTTAGGTCCCCCGGGGAGCTGTTTTTT	CASSIVRSPGELFF
.	16	TRBV19	TRBD1	TRBJ1-5	TGTGCCAGTAGTATCCAACAGGGGGTACGTAATCAGCCCCAGCATTTT	CASSIQQGVRNQPQHF
.	15	TRBV6-6	.	TRBJ1-2	TGTGCCAGCGGAGCCGCAGGGGCGATCGACTATGGCTACACCTTC	CASGAAGAIDYGYTF
.	12	TRBV2	.	TRBJ2-5	TGTGCCAGCAGTGGCCTCCACAATGAGCAGTACTTC	CASSGLHNEQYF
.	14	TRBV3-1	.	TRBJ1-2	TGTGCCAGCAGCCAGGCCGGACAGTACTATGGCTACACCTTC	CASSQAGQYYGYTF
.	15	TRBV9	TRBD2	TRBJ2-1	TGTGCCAGCAGCGTACAGGCTAGCGGAAACAATGAGCAGTTCTTC	CASSVQASGNNEQFF
.	15	TRBV4-1	.	TRBJ2-7	TGCGCCAGCAGCCAAGAAGGGCAGCGGACTTACGAGCAGTACTTC	CASSQEGQRTYEQYF
.	14	TRBV20-1	TRBD2	TRBJ2-1	TGCGGTGCTGTTGGAGCGGGAACCTACAATGAGCAGTTCTTC	CGAVGAGTYNEQFF
few	13	TRBV12-3/TRBV12-4	.	TRBJ1-2	TGTGCCAGCAGTTTAAGGGGGAAGGCTGGCTACACCTTC	CASSLRGKAGYTF
.	16	TRBV6-6	.	TRBJ2-2	TGTGCCAGCAGTTACTGGGGGGCGCAGGACACCGGGGAGCTGTTTTTT	CASSYWGAQDTGELFF
.	16	TRBV10-3	.	TRBJ2-3	TGTGCCATCACCCCCCGTGAGACCTCAAGCACAGATACGCAGTATTTT	CAITPRETSSTDTQYF
.	16	TRBV12-3/TRBV12-4	.	TRBJ1-4	TGTGCCAGCAGTACGGGCCCCTTGGAGACTAATGAAAAACTGTTTTTT	CASSTGPLETNEKLFF
.	12	TRBV29-1	.	TRBJ2-5	TGCAGCTCATCGACGACAGCGGGGACCCAGTACTTC	CSSSTTAGTQYF
.	12	TRBV14	.	TRBJ1-2	TGTGCCAGCAGCCTGGCCTGGCAAGGCTACACCTTC	CASSLAWQGYTF
.	15	TRBV20-1	.	TRBJ1-3	TGCAGTGCTAGAGAGGCCTCCGCCTCTTCAGCCACCATATATTTT	CSAREASASSATIYF
many	11	TRBV20-1	TRBD1	TRBJ1-1	TGCAGTGCCACAGGGGACACTGAAGCTTTCTTT	CSATGDTEAFF
few	16	TRBV20-1	.	TRBJ2-6	TGCAGTGCTATGAAAAGTGCAGCCTCTGGGGCCAACGTCCTGACTTTC	CSAMKSAASGANVLTF
.	15	TRBV6-5	.	TRBJ2-2	TGTGCCAGCAGTCGCGGTCTCAGGGTCACCGGGGAGCTGTTTTTT	CASSRGLRVTGELFF
.	15	TRBV11-2	.	TRBJ1-2	TGTGCCAGCAGCTCCCACCGGGACAACTGGTATGGCTACACCTTC	CASSSHRDNWYGYTF
.	14	TRBV5-6	.	TRBJ2-3	TGTGCCAGCAGCTTGGTTCAGGGATCAGATACGCAGTATTTT	CASSLVQGSDTQYF
.	15	TRBV7-2	TRBD1	TRBJ2-1	TGTGCCAGCAGTCGACCGGGACAGGGAGCTGATGAGCAGTTCTTC	CASSRPGQGADEQFF
.	16	TRBV19	.	TRBJ1-1	TGTGCCAGTAGTATAGATCTCGGACGGAAGACCACTGAAGCTTTCTTT	CASSIDLGRKTTEAFF
.	14	TRBV6-5	TRBD2	TRBJ2-1	TGTGCCACCACCCCGGGACTAGCGTCCAATGAGCAGTTCTTC	CATTPGLASNEQFF
.	12	TRBV20-1	.	TRBJ1-4	TGCAGTGCTCGCCGTGGGGATGAAAAACTGTTTTTT	CSARRGDEKLFF
few	13	TRBV29-1	.	TRBJ2-1	TGCAGCGTTGAAGGACATAGATACAATGAGCAGTTCTTC	CSVEGHRYNEQFF
few	16	TRBV6-1	.	TRBJ2-4	TGTGCCAGCAGTGAAGACGGTACTCATCGGAAAAACATTCAGTACTTC	CASSEDGTHRKNIQYF
few	13	TRBV6-6	.	TRBJ2-7	TGTGCCAGCAACGGGGGCTGGGGCAATGAGCAGTACTTC	CASNGGWGNEQYF
few	17	TRBV29-1	TRBD1	TRBJ2-5	TGCAGCGTTGAAGCCCTCGGACAGGGGGATGACCAAGAGACCCAGTACTTC	CSVEALGQGDDQETQYF
few	15	TRBV27	.	TRBJ1-1	TGTGCCAGCAGTTTATCGTGGCAGCCGAACACTGAAGCTTTCTTT	CASSLSWQPNTEAFF
.	14	TRBV27	.	TRBJ2-3	TGTGCCAGCAGTCCGACCCATAGCACAGATACGCAGTGTTTT	CASSPTHSTDTQCF
once	15	TRBV12-3/TRBV12-4	TRBD1	TRBJ1-1	TGTGCCAGCAGTCAAAGACAGGGAGTCCACACTGAAGCTTTCTTT	CASSQRQGVHTEAFF
.	17	TRBV7-2	TRBD2	TRBJ2-3	TGTGCCAGCACCGCCCTTACGACTAGCGGGGCGGTAGATGCGCAGTATTTT	CASTALTTSGAVDAQYF
.	15	TRBV25-1	.	TRBJ1-5	TGTGCCAGCAGTGCCGCCGGACGGTACAATCAGCCCCAGCATTTT	CASSAAGRYNQPQHF
few	12	TRBV25-1	.	TRBJ1-1	TGTGCCAGCAGTTCAGTCGGAACTGAAGCTTTCTTT	CASSSVGTEAFF